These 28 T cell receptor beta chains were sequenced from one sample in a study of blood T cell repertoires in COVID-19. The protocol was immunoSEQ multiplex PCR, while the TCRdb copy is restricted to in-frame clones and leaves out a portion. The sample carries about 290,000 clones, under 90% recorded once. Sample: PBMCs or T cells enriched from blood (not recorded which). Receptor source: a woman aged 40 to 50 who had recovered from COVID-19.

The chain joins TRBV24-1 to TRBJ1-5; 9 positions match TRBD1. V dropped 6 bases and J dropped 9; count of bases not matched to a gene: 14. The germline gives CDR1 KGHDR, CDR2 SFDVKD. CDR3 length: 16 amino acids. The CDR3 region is CATSLPRGQGGWPQHF. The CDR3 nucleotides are TGTGCCACCAGTTTACCGAGGGGACAGGGCGGATGGCCCCAGCATTTT.

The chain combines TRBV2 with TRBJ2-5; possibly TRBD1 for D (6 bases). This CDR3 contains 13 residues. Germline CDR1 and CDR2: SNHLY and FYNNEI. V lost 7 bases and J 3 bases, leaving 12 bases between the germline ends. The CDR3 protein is CASMEPGEETQYF. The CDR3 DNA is TGTGCCAGCATGGAACCAGGGGAAGAGACCCAGTACTTC.

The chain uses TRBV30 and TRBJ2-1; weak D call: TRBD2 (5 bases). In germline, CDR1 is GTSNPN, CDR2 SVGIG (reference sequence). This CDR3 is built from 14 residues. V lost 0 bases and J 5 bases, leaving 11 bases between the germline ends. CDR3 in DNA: TGTGCCTGGAGTGTTAGAGGGAGAGACAATGAGCAGTTCTTC. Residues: CAWSVRGRDNEQFF.

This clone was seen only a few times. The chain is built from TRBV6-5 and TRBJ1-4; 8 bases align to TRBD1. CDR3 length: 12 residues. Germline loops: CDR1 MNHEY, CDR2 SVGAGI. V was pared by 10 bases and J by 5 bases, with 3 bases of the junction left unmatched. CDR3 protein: CATRTGNEKLFF. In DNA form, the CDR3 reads TGTGCCACCCGGACAGGGAATGAAAAACTGTTTTTT.

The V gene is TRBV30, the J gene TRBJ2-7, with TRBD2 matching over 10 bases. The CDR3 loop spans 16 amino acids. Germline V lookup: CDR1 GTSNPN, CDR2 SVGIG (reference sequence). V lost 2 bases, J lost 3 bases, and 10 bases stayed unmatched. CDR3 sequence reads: CAWSQGLLAGSYEQYF. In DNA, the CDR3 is TGTGCCTGGAGTCAAGGCCTACTAGCGGGAAGCTACGAGCAGTACTTC. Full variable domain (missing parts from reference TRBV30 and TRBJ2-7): SQTIHQWPATLVQPVGSPLSLECTVEGTSNPNLYWYRQAAGRGLQLLFYSVGIGQISSEVPQNLSASRPQDRQFILSSKKLLLSDSGFYLCAWSQGLLAGSYEQYFGPGTRLTVT.

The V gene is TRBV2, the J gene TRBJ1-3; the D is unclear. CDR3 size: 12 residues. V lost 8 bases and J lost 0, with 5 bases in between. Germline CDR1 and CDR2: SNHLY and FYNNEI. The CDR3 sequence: CASHNSGNTIYF. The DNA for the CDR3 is TGTGCCAGCCACAACTCTGGAAACACCATATATTTT.

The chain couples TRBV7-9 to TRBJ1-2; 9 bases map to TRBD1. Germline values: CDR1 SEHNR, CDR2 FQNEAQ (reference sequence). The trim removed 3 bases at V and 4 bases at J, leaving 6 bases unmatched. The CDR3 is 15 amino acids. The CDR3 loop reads CASSFRDRETYGYTF. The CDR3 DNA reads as TGTGCCAGCAGCTTTCGGGACAGGGAAACCTATGGCTACACCTTC.

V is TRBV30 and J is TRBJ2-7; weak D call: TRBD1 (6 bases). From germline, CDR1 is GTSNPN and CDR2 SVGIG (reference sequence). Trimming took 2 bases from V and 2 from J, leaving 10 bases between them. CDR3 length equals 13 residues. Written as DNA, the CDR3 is TGTGCCTGGAGTCCAGGGGTTACCTACGAGCAGTACTTC. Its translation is CAWSPGVTYEQYF.

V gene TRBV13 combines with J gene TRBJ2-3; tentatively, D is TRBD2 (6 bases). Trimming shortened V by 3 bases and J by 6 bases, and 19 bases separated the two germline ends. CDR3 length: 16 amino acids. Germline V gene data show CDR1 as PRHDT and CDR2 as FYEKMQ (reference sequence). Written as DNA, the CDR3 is TGTGCCAGCAGCTTTACTGTTAAGCGGACTACTGATACGCAGTATTTT. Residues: CASSFTVKRTTDTQYF.

Written as DNA, the CDR3 is TGCGCCAGCAGCCAACCCTCCCGGACAAGGAGCTATGGCTACACCTTC. It specifies CASSQPSRTRSYGYTF. This chain joins TRBV4-1 and TRBJ1-2; D may be TRBD1 (5 bases). This CDR3 has 16 amino acids. Trimming took off 2 bases at V and 4 bases at J, with 17 bases between the two ends. Germline loops: CDR1 MGHRA, CDR2 YSYEKL.

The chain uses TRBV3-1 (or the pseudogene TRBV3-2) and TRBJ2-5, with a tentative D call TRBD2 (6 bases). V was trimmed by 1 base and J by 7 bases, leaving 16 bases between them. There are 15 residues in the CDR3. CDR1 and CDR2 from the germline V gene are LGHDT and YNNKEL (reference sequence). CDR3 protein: CASSQGTRGLVTQYF. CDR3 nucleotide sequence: TGTGCCAGCAGCCAAGGGACGCGGGGTCTAGTGACCCAGTACTTC.

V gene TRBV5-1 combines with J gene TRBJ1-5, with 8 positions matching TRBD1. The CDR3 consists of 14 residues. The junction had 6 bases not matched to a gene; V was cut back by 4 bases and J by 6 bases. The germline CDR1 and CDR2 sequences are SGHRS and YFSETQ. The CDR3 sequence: CASSPQGDAQPQHF. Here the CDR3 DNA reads TGCGCCAGCAGCCCACAGGGGGACGCTCAGCCCCAGCATTTT.

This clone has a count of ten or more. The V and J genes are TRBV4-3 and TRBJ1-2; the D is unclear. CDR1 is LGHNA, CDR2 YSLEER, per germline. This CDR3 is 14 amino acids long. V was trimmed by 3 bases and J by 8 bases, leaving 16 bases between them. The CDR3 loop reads CASSQGLGSKGYTF. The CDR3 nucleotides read TGCGCCAGCAGCCAGGGCCTAGGGAGTAAAGGCTACACCTTC.

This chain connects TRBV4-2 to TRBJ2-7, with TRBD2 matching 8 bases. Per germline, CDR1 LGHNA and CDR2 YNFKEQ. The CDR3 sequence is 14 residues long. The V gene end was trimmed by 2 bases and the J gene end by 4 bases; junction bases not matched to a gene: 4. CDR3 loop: CASSQPGGTYEQYF. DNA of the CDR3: TGTGCCAGCAGCCAACCGGGAGGGACTTACGAGCAGTACTTC.

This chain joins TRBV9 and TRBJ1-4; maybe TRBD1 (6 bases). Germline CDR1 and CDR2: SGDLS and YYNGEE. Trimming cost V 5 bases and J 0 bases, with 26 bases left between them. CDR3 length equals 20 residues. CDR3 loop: CASRDTGRGEKRATNEKLFF. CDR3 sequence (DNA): TGTGCCAGCAGAGACACAGGGCGAGGGGAGAAACGCGCAACTAATGAAAAACTGTTTTTT.

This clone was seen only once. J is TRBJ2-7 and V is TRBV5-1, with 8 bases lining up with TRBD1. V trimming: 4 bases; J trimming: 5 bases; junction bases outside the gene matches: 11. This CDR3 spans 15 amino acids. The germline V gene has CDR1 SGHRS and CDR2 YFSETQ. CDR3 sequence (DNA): TGCGCCAGCAGCCTGCAGGGGGCCTTTGACCACGAGCAGTACTTC. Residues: CASSLQGAFDHEQYF.

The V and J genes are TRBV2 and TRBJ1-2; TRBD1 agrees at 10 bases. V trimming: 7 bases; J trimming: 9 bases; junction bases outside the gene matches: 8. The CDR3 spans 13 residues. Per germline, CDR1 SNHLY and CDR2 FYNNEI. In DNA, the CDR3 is TGTGCCAGCACCGGGGACAGGGGATCGCGCTACACCTTC. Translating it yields CASTGDRGSRYTF.

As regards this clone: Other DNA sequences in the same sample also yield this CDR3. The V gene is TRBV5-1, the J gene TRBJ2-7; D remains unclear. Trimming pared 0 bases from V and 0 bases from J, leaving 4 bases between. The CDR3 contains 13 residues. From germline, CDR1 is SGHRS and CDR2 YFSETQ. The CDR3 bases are TGCGCCAGCAGCTTGGACGGCTCCTACGAGCAGTACTTC. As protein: CASSLDGSYEQYF.

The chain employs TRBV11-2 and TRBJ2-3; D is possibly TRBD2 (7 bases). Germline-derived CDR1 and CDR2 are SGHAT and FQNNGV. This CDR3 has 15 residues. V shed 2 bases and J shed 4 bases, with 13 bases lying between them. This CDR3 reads CASSLRRGGSDTQYF. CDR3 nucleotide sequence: TGTGCCAGCAGCTTACGGAGGGGGGGCTCAGATACGCAGTATTTT.

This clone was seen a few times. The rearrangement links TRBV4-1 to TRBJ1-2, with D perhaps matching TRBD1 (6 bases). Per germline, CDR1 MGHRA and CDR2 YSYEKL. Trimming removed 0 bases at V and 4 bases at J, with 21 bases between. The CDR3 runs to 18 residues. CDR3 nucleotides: TGCGCCAGCAGCCAAGATAGCCGGACAGCACTTTTAGGCTATGGCTACACCTTC. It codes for CASSQDSRTALLGYGYTF.

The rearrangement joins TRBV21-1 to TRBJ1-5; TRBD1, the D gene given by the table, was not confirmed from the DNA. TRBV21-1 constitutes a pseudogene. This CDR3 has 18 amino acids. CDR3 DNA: TGTGCCAGCAGCAAAGTCCCATCACGGACAGTTAGCAATCAGCCCCAGCATTTT. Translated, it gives CASSKVPSRTVSNQPQHF.

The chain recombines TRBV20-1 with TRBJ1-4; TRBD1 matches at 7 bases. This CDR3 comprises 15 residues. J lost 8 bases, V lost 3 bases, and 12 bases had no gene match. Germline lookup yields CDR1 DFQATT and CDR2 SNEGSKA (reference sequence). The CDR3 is CSASQQGRHAEKLFF. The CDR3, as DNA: TGCAGTGCTAGTCAACAGGGGCGTCATGCGGAAAAACTGTTTTTT.

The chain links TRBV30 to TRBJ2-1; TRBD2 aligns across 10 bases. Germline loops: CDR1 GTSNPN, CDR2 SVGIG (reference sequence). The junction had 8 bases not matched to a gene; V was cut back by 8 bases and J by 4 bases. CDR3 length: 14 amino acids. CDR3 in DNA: TGTGCCACCGCTAGCGGGAGTATATACAATGAGCAGTTCTTC. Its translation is CATASGSIYNEQFF.

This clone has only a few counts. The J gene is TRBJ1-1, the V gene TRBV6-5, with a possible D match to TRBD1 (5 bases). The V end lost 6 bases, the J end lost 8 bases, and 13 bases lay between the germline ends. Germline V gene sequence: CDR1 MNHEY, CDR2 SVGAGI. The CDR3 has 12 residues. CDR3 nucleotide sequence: TGTGCCAGCAGATTGGGGGAGGGCGAAGCTTTCTTT. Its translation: CASRLGEGEAFF.

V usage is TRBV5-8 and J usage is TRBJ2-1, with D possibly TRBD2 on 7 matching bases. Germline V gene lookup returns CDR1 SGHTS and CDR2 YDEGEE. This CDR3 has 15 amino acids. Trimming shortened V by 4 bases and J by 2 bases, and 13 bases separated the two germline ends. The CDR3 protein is CASSPTGGPYNEQFF. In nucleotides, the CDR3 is TGTGCCAGCAGCCCGACGGGGGGCCCCTACAATGAGCAGTTCTTC. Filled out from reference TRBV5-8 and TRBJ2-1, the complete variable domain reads EAGVTQSPTHLIKTRGQQATLRCSPISGHTSVYWYQQALGLGLQFLLWYDEGEERNRGNFPPRFSGRQFPNYSSELNVNALELEDSALYLCASSPTGGPYNEQFFGPGTRLTVL.

The CDR3 DNA is TGTGCCAGCAGTAAACAGGGGGCGCATGGCTACACCTTC. Protein product: CASSKQGAHGYTF. This chain uses TRBV6-5 with TRBJ1-2, with TRBD1 identical over 9 bases. The CDR3 is made up of 13 amino acids. Germline V gives CDR1 MNHEY, CDR2 SVGAGI. With V trimmed by 5 bases and J by 6 bases, 4 bases remained unmatched.

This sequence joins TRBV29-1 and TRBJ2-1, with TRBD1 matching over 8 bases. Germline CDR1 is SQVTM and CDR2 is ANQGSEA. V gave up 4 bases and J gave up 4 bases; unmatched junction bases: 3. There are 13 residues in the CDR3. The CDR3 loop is CSVGDRTYNEQFF. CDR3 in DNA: TGCAGCGTTGGGGACAGGACTTACAATGAGCAGTTCTTC.

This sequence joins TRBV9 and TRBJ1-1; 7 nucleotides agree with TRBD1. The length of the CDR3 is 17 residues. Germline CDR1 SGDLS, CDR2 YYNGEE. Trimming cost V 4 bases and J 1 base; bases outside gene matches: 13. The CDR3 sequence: CASSPLFRQGPNTEAFF. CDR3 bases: TGTGCCAGCAGCCCACTCTTTAGACAGGGACCGAACACTGAAGCTTTCTTT.